These 20 T cell receptor beta chains share one sample of origin, sequenced in a study of T cell repertoires in cytomegalovirus infection. Their antigens remain unidentified. One entry per CDR3 protein results from TCRdb running MiXCR on the reads. The data hold hundreds of thousands of distinct CDR3 sequences, with around 35% observed a single time. The sample in question was cultured PBMCs, obtained from culture after CMV antigen stimulation. These receptor sequences come from a human donor in good health (CMV status not recorded). Some clones in this sample may be carry-over from other donors' samples.

The chain couples TRBV5-5 to TRBJ2-7; a weak D match, TRBD2 (5 bases). The CDR3 is 13 residues long. The germline V and J ends were trimmed by 2 bases and 4 bases, with 10 bases remaining between them. Germline V CDR1 and CDR2: SGHKS, YYEKEE (reference sequence). CDR3 coding DNA: TGTGCCAGCAGCTTTAGCGTGGGGTACGAGCAGTACGTC. This sequence encodes CASSFSVGYEQYV.

V and J are TRBV4-3 and TRBJ2-7; 8 nucleotides match TRBD2. With 3 bases clipped from V and 0 bases from J, the junction kept 4 bases outside the gene matches. Germline V CDR1 and CDR2: LGHNA, YSLEER. This CDR3 is built from 15 residues. The CDR3 DNA reads as TGCGCCAGCAGCCAGGTAGCGGGAAGCTCCTACGAGCAGTACTTC. It translates to CASSQVAGSSYEQYF.

The chain is built from TRBV7-9 and TRBJ2-7, with 10 bases matching TRBD1. Trimming at V came to 5 bases and at J to 4 bases, leaving 8 bases not matched to a gene. In germline, CDR1 is SEHNR, CDR2 FQNEAQ (reference sequence). This CDR3 region has 15 residues. The CDR3 DNA reads as TGTGCCAGCAGCGGGACAGGGGAAAAGTTTTACGAGCAGTACTTC. This gives the protein CASSGTGEKFYEQYF. The variable domain in full, completed from reference TRBV7-9 and TRBJ2-7, reads DTGVSQNPRHKITKRGQNVTFRCDPISEHNRLYWYRQTLGQGPEFLTYFQNEAQLEKSRLLSDRFSAERPKGSFSTLEIQRTEQGDSAMYLCASSGTGEKFYEQYFGPGTRLTVT.

The table lists this clonotype with a few counts. The V gene is TRBV20-1, the J gene TRBJ2-7, with D possibly matching TRBD1 (5 bases). The CDR3 consists of 14 residues. V lost 0 bases and J lost 3, with 12 bases in between. Looked up from germline, CDR1 is DFQATT and CDR2 is SNEGSKA (reference sequence). The CDR3 loop reads CSARDGRVDYEQYF. The CDR3 DNA follows: TGCAGTGCTAGAGATGGCAGGGTGGACTACGAGCAGTACTTC.

This rearrangement joins TRBV12-3 or TRBV12-4 to TRBJ2-3, with no clear D. The CDR3 consists of 16 residues. V was clipped by 5 bases and J by 2 bases, with 17 bases between them. CDR3 sequence (DNA): TGTGCCAGCAGTCCCCTTGACGGCTTTTCCACAGATACGCAGTATTTT. It translates to CASSPLDGFSTDTQYF.

DNA for the CDR3: TGTGCCAGCAGCCAAGCCAGCGGGTGCGGAGATACGCAGTATTTT. It yields the protein CASSQASGCGDTQYF. The chain links TRBV3-1 to TRBJ2-3; D is perhaps TRBD2 (6 bases). The CDR3 consists of 15 residues. The germline V and J ends were trimmed by 1 base and 5 bases, with 13 bases remaining between them. Germline loops: CDR1 LGHDT, CDR2 YNNKEL (reference sequence).

As DNA, the CDR3 is TGTGCCAGCAGCCATGAGACTGTTCGTGGGGAAGCTTTCTTT. This codes for CASSHETVRGEAFF. The rearrangement joins TRBV12-3 or TRBV12-4 to TRBJ1-1; the D is unclear. CDR3 size: 14 residues. Trimming took off 6 bases at V and 8 bases at J, with 19 bases between the two ends.

V and J are TRBV19 and TRBJ2-2, with D possibly TRBD2 on 6 matching bases. Between the trimmed V and J ends, which lost 4 bases and 4 bases, there was a span of 13 bases. The CDR3 covers 15 residues. Germline values: CDR1 LNHDA, CDR2 SQIVND (reference sequence). The CDR3 sequence: CASSTHGSGTGELFF. CDR3 DNA sequence: TGTGCCAGTAGTACCCACGGGAGTGGCACCGGGGAGCTGTTTTTT.

CDR3 in amino acids: CASSRGGRARETQYF. The CDR3 DNA reads as TGTGCCAGCAGTCGTGGCGGGAGGGCCAGAGAGACCCAGTACTTC. The V and J genes are TRBV27 and TRBJ2-5; TRBD2 aligns across 9 bases. The V gene's germline CDR1 is MNHEY and CDR2 SMNVEV (reference sequence). The CDR3 covers 15 residues. V was pared by 5 bases and J by 4 bases, with 8 bases of the junction left unmatched.

This rearrangement joins TRBV11-2 to TRBJ2-1; possibly TRBD1 for D (5 bases). Germline CDR1 reads SGHAT; CDR2 reads FQNNGV. Trimming cost V 1 base and J 0 bases, with 16 bases left between them. CDR3 length: 18 residues. The CDR3 protein is CASSLGWGLDSSYNEQFF. CDR3 nucleotides: TGTGCCAGCAGCTTAGGGTGGGGCCTAGACAGCTCCTACAATGAGCAGTTCTTC.

This sequence joins TRBV24-1 and TRBJ2-1; 10 bases line up with TRBD2. The CDR3 extends over 15 amino acids. V dropped 1 base and J dropped 11; count of bases not matched to a gene: 7. Per the germline V gene, CDR1 is KGHDR and CDR2 is SFDVKD. The CDR3 region has the DNA TGTGCCACCAGTGATTTAGCGGGAGGGCCTGGCAAGCAGTTCTTC. This sequence encodes CATSDLAGGPGKQFF.

This chain connects TRBV19 to TRBJ2-1; 12 nucleotides line up with TRBD2. Losses at the gene ends were 7 bases for V and 8 bases for J; bases not matched to a gene: 6. CDR3 size: 14 residues. CDR1 LNHDA and CDR2 SQIVND come from the germline V gene (reference sequence). As DNA, the CDR3 is TGTGCCAGTATGGGACTAGCGGGTTACCATGAGCAGTTCTTC. Amino acid sequence: CASMGLAGYHEQFF.

The table lists this clonotype with many counts. The chain carries TRBV7-9 and TRBJ1-2; 7 bases are a match to TRBD1. CDR1 is SEHNR and CDR2 is FQNEAQ in the germline V gene (reference sequence). The junction had 4 bases not matched to a gene; V was cut back by 5 bases and J by 1 base. The CDR3 totals 14 residues. The CDR3 DNA follows: TGTGCCAGCAGCGGGACAGACTATAACTATGGCTACACCTTC. Its protein is CASSGTDYNYGYTF.

The V call is TRBV7-9, the J call TRBJ1-6; 8 nucleotides match TRBD1. The length of the CDR3 is 14 residues. With V trimmed by 6 bases and J by 9 bases, 7 bases remained unmatched. CDR1 is SEHNR and CDR2 is FQNEAQ in the germline V gene (reference sequence). The chain's CDR3 is CASRFDRGISPLHF. The DNA of the CDR3 is TGTGCCAGCAGATTTGACAGGGGTATTTCACCCCTCCACTTT. Using reference TRBV7-9 and TRBJ1-6 for the parts outside the CDR3, the full variable domain is DTGVSQNPRHKITKRGQNVTFRCDPISEHNRLYWYRQTLGQGPEFLTYFQNEAQLEKSRLLSDRFSAERPKGSFSTLEIQRTEQGDSAMYLCASRFDRGISPLHFGNGTRLTVT.

In its sample, this clonotype was seen a few times. This chain connects TRBV7-8 to TRBJ2-7; no firm D call. The CDR3 totals 12 residues. Germline assignment: CDR1 SGHVS and CDR2 FQNEAQ. V was trimmed by 8 bases and J by 5 bases, leaving 13 bases between them. CDR3 DNA sequence: TGTGCCAGCTTCATGTCGGACCACGAGCAGTACTTC. This sequence encodes CASFMSDHEQYF.

This clonotype was counted at least ten times. This sequence joins TRBV7-2 and TRBJ1-1; D may be TRBD1 (6 bases). CDR3 size: 13 residues. CDR1 is SGHTA, CDR2 FQGNSA, per germline. Trimming stripped 5 bases from V and 2 bases from J, with 9 bases between. CDR3 coding DNA: TGTGCCAGCAGCCAACAGGGTAACACTGAAGCTTTCTTT. It translates to CASSQQGNTEAFF.

The V gene is TRBV2, the J gene TRBJ1-5; 10 positions match TRBD1. Germline V gene sequence: CDR1 SNHLY, CDR2 FYNNEI. CDR3 length: 16 amino acids. The V segment lost 6 bases and the J segment 4 bases; nucleotides outside the gene matches: 9. The CDR3 is CASRRTGGTANQPQHF. CDR3 DNA: TGTGCCAGCAGAAGGACAGGGGGGACGGCAAATCAGCCCCAGCATTTT. Variable domain in full (rest from reference TRBV2 and TRBJ1-5): EPEVTQTPSHQVTQMGQEVILRCVPISNHLYFYWYRQILGQKVEFLVSFYNNEISEKSEIFDDQFSVERPDGSNFTLKIRSTKLEDSAMYFCASRRTGGTANQPQHFGDGTRLSIL.

This clonotype was seen more than once but under ten times. The chain recombines TRBV28 with TRBJ2-5; D possibly corresponds to TRBD2 (6 bases). This CDR3 has 16 amino acids. Germline V CDR1 and CDR2: MDHEN, SYDVKM. V lost 4 bases and J 5 bases, leaving 20 bases between the germline ends. The CDR3 loop is CASSSTPGVGEETQYF. In DNA, the CDR3 is TGTGCCAGCAGTTCGACCCCGGGGGTAGGTGAGGAGACCCAGTACTTC.

The CDR3 bases are TGTGCCAGCAGCTTACGGAGGGAAGGCAATCAGCCCCAGCATTTT. Its translation: CASSLRREGNQPQHF. V is TRBV7-2 and J is TRBJ1-5; D is undetermined. V was trimmed by 2 bases and J by 2 bases, leaving 10 bases between them. Germline V gene data show CDR1 as SGHTA and CDR2 as FQGNSA. The CDR3 contains 15 residues.

Only a few counts were recorded for this clonotype. The genes are TRBV9 and TRBJ1-4, with D hard to call. This CDR3 contains 13 residues. Trimming shortened V by 3 bases and J by 13 bases, and 16 bases separated the two germline ends. The germline CDR1 and CDR2 sequences are SGDLS and YYNGEE. The CDR3 loop is CASSEEDVGRLFF. Here the CDR3 DNA reads TGTGCCAGCAGCGAGGAGGACGTAGGTAGACTGTTTTTT.